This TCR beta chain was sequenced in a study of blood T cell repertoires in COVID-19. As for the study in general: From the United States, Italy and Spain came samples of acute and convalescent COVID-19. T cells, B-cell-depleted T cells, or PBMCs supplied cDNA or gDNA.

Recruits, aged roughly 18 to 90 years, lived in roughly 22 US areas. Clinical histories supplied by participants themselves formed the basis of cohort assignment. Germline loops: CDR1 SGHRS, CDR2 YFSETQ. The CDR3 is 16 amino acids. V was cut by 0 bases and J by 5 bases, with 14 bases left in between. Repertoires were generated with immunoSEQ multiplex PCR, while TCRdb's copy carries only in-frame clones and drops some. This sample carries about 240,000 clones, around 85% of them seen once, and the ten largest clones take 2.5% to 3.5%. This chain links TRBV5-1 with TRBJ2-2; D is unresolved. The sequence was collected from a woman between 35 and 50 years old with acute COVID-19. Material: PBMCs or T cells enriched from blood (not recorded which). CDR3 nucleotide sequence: TGCGCCAGCAGCTTGGTCCTACCCGGCGGAACCGGGGAGCTGTTTTTT. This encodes CASSLVLPGGTGELFF.